This T cell receptor beta chain came from a study of T cell changes during pregnancy in multiple sclerosis. The data were produced by immunoSEQ multiplex PCR, yet TCRdb's version contains in-frame clones alone and is incomplete. Of some 70,000 clones in the sample, 92% are singletons; the top ten hold over 3.5%. Trimming stripped 5 bases from V and 7 bases from J, with 15 bases between. CDR1 and CDR2 from the germline V gene are MDHEN and SYDVKM. The CDR3 consists of 15 residues. This TCR came from a female donor in good health, enrolled as a control in a pregnancy study. The input for sequencing was peripheral blood, taken after pregnancy. The rearrangement uses TRBV28 and TRBJ1-6; the D gene is possibly TRBD1 (6 bases). CDR3 in amino acids: CASSPPDRPNSPLHF. The CDR3 nucleotides are TGTGCCAGCAGTCCCCCGGACAGACCAAATTCACCCCTCCACTTT. Supplemented by reference TRBV28 and TRBJ1-6, the full variable domain reads DVKVTQSSRYLVKRTGEKVFLECVQDMDHENMFWYRQDPGLGLRLIYFSYDVKMKEKGDIPEGYSVSREKKERFSLILESASTNQTSMYLCASSPPDRPNSPLHFGNGTRLTVT.